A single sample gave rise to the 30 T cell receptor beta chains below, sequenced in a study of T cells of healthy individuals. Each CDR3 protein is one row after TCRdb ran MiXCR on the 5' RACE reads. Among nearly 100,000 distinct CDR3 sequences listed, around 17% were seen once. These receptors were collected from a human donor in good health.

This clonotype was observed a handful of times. CDR3 region: CASSVGEGRQFF. CDR3 bases: TGTGCCAGCAGCGTAGGAGAGGGAAGGCAGTTCTTC. The chain joins TRBV9 to TRBJ2-1; possibly TRBD2 for D (5 bases). CDR3 length: 12 amino acids. Germline V gene data show CDR1 as SGDLS and CDR2 as YYNGEE. Trimming stripped 0 bases from V and 12 bases from J, with 10 bases between.

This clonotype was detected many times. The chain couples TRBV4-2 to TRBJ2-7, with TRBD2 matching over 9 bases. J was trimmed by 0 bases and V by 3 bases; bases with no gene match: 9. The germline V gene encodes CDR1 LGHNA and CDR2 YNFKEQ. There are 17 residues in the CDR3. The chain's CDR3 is CASSQATSGVPSYEQYF. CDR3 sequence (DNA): TGTGCCAGCAGCCAGGCGACTAGCGGAGTTCCCTCCTACGAGCAGTACTTC.

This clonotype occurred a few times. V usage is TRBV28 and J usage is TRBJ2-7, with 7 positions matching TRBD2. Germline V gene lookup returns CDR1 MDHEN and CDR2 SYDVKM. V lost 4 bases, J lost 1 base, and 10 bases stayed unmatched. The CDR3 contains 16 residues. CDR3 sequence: CASSSPGRRGSYEQYF. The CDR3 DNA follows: TGTGCCAGCAGTTCCCCGGGGAGGCGGGGGTCCTACGAGCAGTACTTC.

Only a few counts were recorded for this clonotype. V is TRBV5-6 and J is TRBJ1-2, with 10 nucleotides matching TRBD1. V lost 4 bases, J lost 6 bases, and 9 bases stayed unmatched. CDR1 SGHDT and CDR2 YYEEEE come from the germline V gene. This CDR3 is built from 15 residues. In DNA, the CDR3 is TGTGCCAGCAGCGCCAGATTGACAGGGGGCCATGGCTACACCTTC. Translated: CASSARLTGGHGYTF.

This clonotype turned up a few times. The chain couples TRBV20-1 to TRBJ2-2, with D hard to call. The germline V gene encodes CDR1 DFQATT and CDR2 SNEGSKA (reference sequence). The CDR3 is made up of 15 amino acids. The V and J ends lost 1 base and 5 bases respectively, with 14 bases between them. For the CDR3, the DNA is TGCAGTGCTAGAGTCGGCTCGGCGGAGACCGGGGAGCTGTTTTTT. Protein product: CSARVGSAETGELFF.

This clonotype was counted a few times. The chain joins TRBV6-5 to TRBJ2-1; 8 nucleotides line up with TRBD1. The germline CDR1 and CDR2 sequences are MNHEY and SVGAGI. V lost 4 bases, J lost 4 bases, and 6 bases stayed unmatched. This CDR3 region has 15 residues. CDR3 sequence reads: CASSSRQGPYNEQFF. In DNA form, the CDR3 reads TGTGCCAGCAGTTCTAGACAGGGGCCATACAATGAGCAGTTCTTC.

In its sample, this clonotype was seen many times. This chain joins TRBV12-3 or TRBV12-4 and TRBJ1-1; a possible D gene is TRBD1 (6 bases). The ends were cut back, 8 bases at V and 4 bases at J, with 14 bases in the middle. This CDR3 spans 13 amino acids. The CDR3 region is CASWAGASTEAFF. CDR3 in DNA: TGTGCCAGCTGGGCAGGGGCAAGCACTGAAGCTTTCTTT.

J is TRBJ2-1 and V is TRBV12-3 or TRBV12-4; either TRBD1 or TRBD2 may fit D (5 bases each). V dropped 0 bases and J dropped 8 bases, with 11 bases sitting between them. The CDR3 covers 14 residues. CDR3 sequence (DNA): TGTGCCAGCAGTTTAGCGATGGGGGTAGATGAGCAGTTCTTC. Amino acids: CASSLAMGVDEQFF.

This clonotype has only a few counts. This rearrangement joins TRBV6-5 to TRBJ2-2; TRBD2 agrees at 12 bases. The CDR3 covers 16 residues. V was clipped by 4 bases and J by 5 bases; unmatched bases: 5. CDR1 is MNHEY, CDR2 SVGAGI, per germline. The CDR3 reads CASSSGLAGLTGELFF. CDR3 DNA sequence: TGTGCCAGCAGTTCAGGACTAGCGGGGTTGACCGGGGAGCTGTTTTTT.

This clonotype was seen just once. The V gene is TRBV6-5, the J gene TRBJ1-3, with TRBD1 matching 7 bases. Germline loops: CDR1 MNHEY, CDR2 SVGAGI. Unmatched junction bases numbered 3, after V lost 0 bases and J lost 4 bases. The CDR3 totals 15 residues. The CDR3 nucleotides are TGTGCCAGCAGTTACTCTGGACAGGCAGGAAACACCATATATTTT. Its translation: CASSYSGQAGNTIYF.

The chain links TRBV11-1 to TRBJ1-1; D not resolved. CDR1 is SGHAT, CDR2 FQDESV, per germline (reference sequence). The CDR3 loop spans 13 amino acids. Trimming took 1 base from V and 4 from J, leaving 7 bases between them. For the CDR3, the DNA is TGTGCCAGCAGCTTAGTTAGAGCCACTGAAGCTTTCTTT. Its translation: CASSLVRATEAFF.

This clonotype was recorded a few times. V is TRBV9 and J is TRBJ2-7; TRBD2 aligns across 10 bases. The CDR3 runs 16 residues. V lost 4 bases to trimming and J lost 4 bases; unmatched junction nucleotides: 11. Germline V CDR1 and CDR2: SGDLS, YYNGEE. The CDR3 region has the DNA TGTGCCAGCAGCCAAAGTGGGACTAGCGACCTATACGAGCAGTACTTC. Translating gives CASSQSGTSDLYEQYF.

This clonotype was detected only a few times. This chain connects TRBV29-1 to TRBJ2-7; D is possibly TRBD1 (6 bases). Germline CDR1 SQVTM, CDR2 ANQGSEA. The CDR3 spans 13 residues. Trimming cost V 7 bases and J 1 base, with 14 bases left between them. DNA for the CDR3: TGCAGCGCCGCGACAGGTCGGTCCTACGAGCAGTACTTC. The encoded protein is CSAATGRSYEQYF.

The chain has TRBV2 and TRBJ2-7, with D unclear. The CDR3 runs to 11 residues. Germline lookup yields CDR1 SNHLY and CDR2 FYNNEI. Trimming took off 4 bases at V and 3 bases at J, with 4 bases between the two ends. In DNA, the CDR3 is TGTGCCAGCAGTGGGTTCTACGAGCAGTACTTC. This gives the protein CASSGFYEQYF.

The CDR3 reads CATSDLGSPVGYTF. The DNA of the CDR3 is TGTGCCACCAGTGATCTTGGGAGCCCCGTTGGGTACACCTTC. V usage is TRBV24-1 and J usage is TRBJ1-2; D gene ambiguous. Per germline, CDR1 KGHDR and CDR2 SFDVKD. The CDR3 sequence is 14 residues long. With 3 bases removed from V and 11 bases from J, the gap between germline ends came to 18 bases.

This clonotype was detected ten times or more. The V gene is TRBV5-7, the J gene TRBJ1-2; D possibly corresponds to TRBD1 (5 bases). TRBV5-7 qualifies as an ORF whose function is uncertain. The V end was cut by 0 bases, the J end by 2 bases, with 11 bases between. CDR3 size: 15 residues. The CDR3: CASSLGGAGNYGYTF. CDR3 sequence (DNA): TGTGCCAGCAGCTTGGGGGGAGCAGGGAACTATGGCTACACCTTC.

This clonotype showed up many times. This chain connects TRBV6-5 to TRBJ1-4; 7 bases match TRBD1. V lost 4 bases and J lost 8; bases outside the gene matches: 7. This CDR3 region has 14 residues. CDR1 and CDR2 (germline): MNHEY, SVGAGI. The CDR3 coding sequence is TGTGCCAGCAGTTTTACAGGGGTCGGGGAAAAACTGTTTTTT. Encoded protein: CASSFTGVGEKLFF.

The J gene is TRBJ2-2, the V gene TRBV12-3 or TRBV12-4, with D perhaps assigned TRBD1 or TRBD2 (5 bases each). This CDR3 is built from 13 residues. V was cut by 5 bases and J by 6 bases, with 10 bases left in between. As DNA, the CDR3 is TGTGCCAGCAGTCACGGGACGGCCGGGGAGCTGTTTTTT. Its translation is CASSHGTAGELFF.

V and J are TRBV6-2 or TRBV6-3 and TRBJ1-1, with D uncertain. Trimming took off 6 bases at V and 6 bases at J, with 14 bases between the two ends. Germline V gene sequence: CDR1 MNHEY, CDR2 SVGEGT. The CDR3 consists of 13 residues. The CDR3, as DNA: TGTGCCAGCAGCCCCTGGGCGGGATCTGAAGCTTTCTTT. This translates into CASSPWAGSEAFF.

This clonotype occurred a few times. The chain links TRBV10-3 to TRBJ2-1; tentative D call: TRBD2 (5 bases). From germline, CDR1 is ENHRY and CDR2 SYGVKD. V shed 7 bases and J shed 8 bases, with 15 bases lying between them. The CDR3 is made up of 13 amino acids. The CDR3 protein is CAITVRGIDEQFF. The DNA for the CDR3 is TGTGCCATCACGGTCCGGGGAATCGATGAGCAGTTCTTC.

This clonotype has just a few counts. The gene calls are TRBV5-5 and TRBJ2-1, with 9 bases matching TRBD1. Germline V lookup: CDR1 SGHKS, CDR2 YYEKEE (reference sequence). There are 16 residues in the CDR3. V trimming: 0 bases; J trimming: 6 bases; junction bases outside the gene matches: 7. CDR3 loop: CASSLGLGTGTNEQFF. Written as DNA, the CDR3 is TGTGCCAGCAGCTTGGGGTTAGGGACAGGGACCAATGAGCAGTTCTTC.

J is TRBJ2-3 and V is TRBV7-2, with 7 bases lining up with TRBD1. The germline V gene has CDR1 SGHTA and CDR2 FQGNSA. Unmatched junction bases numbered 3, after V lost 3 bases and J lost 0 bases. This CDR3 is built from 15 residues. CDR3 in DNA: TGTGCCAGCAGCTTCCTGGGACAGAGCACAGATACGCAGTATTTT. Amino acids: CASSFLGQSTDTQYF.

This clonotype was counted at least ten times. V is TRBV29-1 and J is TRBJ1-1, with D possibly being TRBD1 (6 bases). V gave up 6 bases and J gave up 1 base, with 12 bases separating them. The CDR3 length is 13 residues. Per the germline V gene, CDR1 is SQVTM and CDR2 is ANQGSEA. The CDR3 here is CSVGAEGNTEAFF. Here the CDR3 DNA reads TGCAGCGTGGGGGCGGAGGGGAACACTGAAGCTTTCTTT.

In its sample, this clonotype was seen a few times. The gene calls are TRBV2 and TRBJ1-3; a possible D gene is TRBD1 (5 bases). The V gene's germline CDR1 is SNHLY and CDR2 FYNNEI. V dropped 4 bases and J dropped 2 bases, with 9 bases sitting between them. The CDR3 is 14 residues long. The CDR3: CASSGSGPGNTIYF. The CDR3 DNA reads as TGTGCCAGCAGTGGATCAGGGCCTGGAAACACCATATATTTT.

CDR3 sequence: CASSPGQLVSAETQYF. As DNA, the CDR3 is TGTGCCAGCTCACCAGGGCAGCTGGTATCCGCGGAGACCCAGTACTTC. The rearrangement uses TRBV6-2 or TRBV6-3 and TRBJ2-5, with a weak D call TRBD1 (5 bases). The CDR3 sequence is 16 residues long. Germline CDR1 reads MNHEY; CDR2 reads SVGEGT. V was trimmed by 8 bases and J by 5 bases, leaving 24 bases between them.

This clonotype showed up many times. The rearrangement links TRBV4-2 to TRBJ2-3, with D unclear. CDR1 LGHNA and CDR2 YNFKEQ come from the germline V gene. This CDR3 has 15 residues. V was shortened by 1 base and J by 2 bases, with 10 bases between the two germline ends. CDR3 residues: CASSQVGGSTDTQYF. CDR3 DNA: TGTGCCAGCAGCCAAGTTGGCGGTTCCACAGATACGCAGTATTTT.

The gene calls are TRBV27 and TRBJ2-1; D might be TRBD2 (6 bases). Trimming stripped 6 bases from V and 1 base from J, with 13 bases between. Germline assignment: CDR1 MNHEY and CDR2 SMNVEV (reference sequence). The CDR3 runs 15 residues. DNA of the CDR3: TGTGCCAGCAGCGCGGGACCGGGGTCCTACAATGAGCAGTTCTTC. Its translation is CASSAGPGSYNEQFF.

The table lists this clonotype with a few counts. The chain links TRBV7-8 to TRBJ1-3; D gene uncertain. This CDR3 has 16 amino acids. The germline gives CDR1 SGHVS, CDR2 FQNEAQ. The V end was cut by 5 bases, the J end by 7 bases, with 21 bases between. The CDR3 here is CASSPDTQYRGNTIYF. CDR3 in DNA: TGTGCCAGCAGCCCCGACACTCAATATCGCGGGAACACCATATATTTT.

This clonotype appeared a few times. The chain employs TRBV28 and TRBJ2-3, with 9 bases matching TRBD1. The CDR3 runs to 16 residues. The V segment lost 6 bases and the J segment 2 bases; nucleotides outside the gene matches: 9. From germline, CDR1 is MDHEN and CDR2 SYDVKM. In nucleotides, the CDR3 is TGTGCCAGCAGATCTGGGACAGGGCCAACCACAGATACGCAGTATTTT. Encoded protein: CASRSGTGPTTDTQYF.

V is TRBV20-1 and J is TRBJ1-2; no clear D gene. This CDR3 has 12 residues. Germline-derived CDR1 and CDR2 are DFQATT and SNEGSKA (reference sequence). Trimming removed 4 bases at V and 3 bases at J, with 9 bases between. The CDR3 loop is CSATVTDYGYTF. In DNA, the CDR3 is TGCAGTGCTACCGTCACGGACTATGGCTACACCTTC.